The 9 T cell receptor beta chains below all came from one sample that was sequenced in a study of T cells after yellow fever vaccination. TCRdb reanalysed the 5' RACE reads using MiXCR and keeps one entry per CDR3 protein. The sample carries 300,000 or so distinct CDR3 sequences, 7% to 10% recorded once. This sample comprised PBMCs, obtained more than 40 days after the first yellow fever vaccination. The receptors shown here come from a man aged 18 to 35 who received the YFV17D yellow fever vaccine.

This clonotype has more than one count but fewer than ten. V and J are TRBV28 and TRBJ2-1; D is perhaps TRBD1 or TRBD2 (6 bases each). Between the trimmed V and J ends, which lost 4 bases and 0 bases, there was a span of 10 bases. The germline gives CDR1 MDHEN, CDR2 SYDVKM. This CDR3 spans 15 amino acids. DNA for the CDR3: TGTGCCAGCAGTTGGAGGGGGAGCTCCTACAATGAGCAGTTCTTC. It yields the protein CASSWRGSSYNEQFF.

The chain uses TRBV5-5 and TRBJ1-4; no definite D call. The length of the CDR3 is 15 residues. Between the trimmed V and J ends, which lost 0 bases and 4 bases, there was a span of 10 bases. Germline assignment: CDR1 SGHKS and CDR2 YYEKEE (reference sequence). DNA for the CDR3: TGTGCCAGCAGCTTGGGAGACCCGCTTAATGAAAAACTGTTTTTT. Translated: CASSLGDPLNEKLFF.

This clonotype was counted a few times. V usage is TRBV7-9 and J usage is TRBJ1-3, with D possibly matching TRBD1 (5 bases). The CDR3 length is 13 residues. Germline values: CDR1 SEHNR, CDR2 FQNEAQ (reference sequence). Trimming cost V 10 bases and J 8 bases, with 18 bases left between them. The DNA of the CDR3 is TGTGCCACGGTGGCAGGGTTCGTGGACACCATATATTTT. Translating it yields CATVAGFVDTIYF.

Only a few counts were recorded for this clonotype. This chain uses TRBV7-2 with TRBJ1-5; no clear D. Per germline, CDR1 SGHTA and CDR2 FQGNSA. This CDR3 has 12 residues. V was pared by 5 bases and J by 9 bases, with 11 bases between. The CDR3 here is CASSTGMGPQHF. The CDR3 nucleotides read TGTGCCAGCAGCACGGGCATGGGGCCCCAGCATTTT.

In its sample, this clonotype was seen many times. The rearrangement links TRBV5-1 to TRBJ2-5, with D hard to call. The V gene's germline CDR1 is SGHRS and CDR2 YFSETQ. V was trimmed by 0 bases and J by 4 bases, leaving 13 bases between them. The CDR3 has 15 residues. CDR3 bases: TGCGCCAGCAGCTTGGAACAGATTGGTGGAGAGACCCAGTACTTC. It encodes CASSLEQIGGETQYF.

In its sample, this clonotype was seen a few times. The chain uses TRBV7-9 and TRBJ1-2; TRBD1 aligns across 8 bases. Germline V gene lookup returns CDR1 SEHNR and CDR2 FQNEAQ (reference sequence). The CDR3 is 12 residues long. V shed 5 bases and J 5 bases; nucleotides not matched to a gene: 1. CDR3: CASSDRGYGYTF. As DNA, the CDR3 is TGTGCCAGCAGCGACAGGGGATATGGCTACACCTTC. Variable domain in full (rest from reference TRBV7-9 and TRBJ1-2): DTGVSQNPRHKITKRGQNVTFRCDPISEHNRLYWYRQTLGQGPEFLTYFQNEAQLEKSRLLSDRFSAERPKGSFSTLEIQRTEQGDSAMYLCASSDRGYGYTFGSGTRLTVV.

The V call is TRBV19, the J call TRBJ1-3, with no clear D. With 7 bases removed from V and 4 bases from J, the gap between germline ends came to 8 bases. The germline V gene has CDR1 LNHDA and CDR2 SQIVND (reference sequence). This CDR3 contains 12 residues. The CDR3 DNA reads as TGTGCCAGTAACATCCTAGGAAACACCATATATTTT. Protein sequence: CASNILGNTIYF.

This clonotype was detected only a few times. V and J are TRBV4-1 and TRBJ2-6; D is ambiguous. The CDR3 runs 15 residues. The V and J ends lost 2 bases and 4 bases respectively, with 9 bases between them. Germline CDR1 MGHRA, CDR2 YSYEKL. The CDR3 loop reads CASSQQTLGANVLTF. CDR3 in DNA: TGCGCCAGCAGCCAACAGACCCTGGGGGCCAACGTCCTGACTTTC.

This clonotype was counted between two and nine times. The chain carries TRBV5-1 and TRBJ2-2; 11 bases match TRBD1. The germline V gene encodes CDR1 SGHRS and CDR2 YFSETQ. The CDR3 extends over 17 amino acids. With V trimmed by 0 bases and J by 4 bases, 5 bases remained unmatched. CDR3 region: CASSLDPDRGLTGELFF. The DNA for the CDR3 is TGCGCCAGCAGCTTGGATCCGGACAGGGGGCTCACCGGGGAGCTGTTTTTT. The full variable domain, rest sourced from reference TRBV5-1 and TRBJ2-2, is KAGVTQTPRYLIKTRGQQVTLSCSPISGHRSVSWYQQTPGQGLQFLFEYFSETQRNKGNFPGRFSGRQFSNSRSEMNVSTLELGDSALYLCASSLDPDRGLTGELFFGEGSRLTVL.